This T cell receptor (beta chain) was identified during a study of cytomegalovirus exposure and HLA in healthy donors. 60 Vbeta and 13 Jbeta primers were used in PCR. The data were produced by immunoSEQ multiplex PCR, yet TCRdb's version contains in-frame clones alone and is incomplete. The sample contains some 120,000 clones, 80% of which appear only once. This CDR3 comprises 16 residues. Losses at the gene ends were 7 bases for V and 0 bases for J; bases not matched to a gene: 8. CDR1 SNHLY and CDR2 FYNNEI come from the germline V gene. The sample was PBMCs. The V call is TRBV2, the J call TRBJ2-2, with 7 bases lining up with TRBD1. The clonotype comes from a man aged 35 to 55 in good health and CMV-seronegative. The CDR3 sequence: CASTGGGTANTGELFF. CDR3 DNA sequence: TGTGCCAGCACAGGGGGTGGCACCGCGAACACCGGGGAGCTGTTTTTT.